This TCR beta chain was documented in a study of beta chain features in type 1 diabetes. Findings and limits, study-wide: Among patients with Type 1 diabetes, TCRB CDR3s were moderately but significantly shorter in every one of the four CD4+ subsets. Possible PCR preference for shorter templates applied equally to patients and controls.

As to this clone: Its specificity is not known.

The single heparinised draw taken from each donor contained around 120 mL of blood on average. The investigators reverse transcribed all of the isolated RNA, so they sequenced expressed TCRB transcripts. Sequencing was performed with immunoSEQ multiplex PCR; in TCRdb, only in-frame clones are kept and a portion is missing. The table lists 95,000 to 150,000 clones, about 18% of them singletons, with around 2.5% in the top ten. Sequences were obtained from central memory CD4+ T cells from blood. The sequence was obtained from a man between 18 and 29 years old with type 1 diabetes.

Here the CDR3 reads CASSLTVPPYEQYF. CDR3 sequence (DNA): TGTGCCAGCAGCTTAACTGTACCCCCCTACGAGCAGTACTTC. The rearrangement uses TRBV11-2 and TRBJ2-7, with D uncertain. The V end lost 2 bases, the J end lost 2 bases, and 10 bases lay between the germline ends. Germline V gene sequence: CDR1 SGHAT, CDR2 FQNNGV. This CDR3 comprises 14 residues.